This T cell receptor (beta chain) was profiled in a study of control samples from healthy donors and cancer patients. V gave up 7 bases and J gave up 5 bases, with 21 bases separating them. Germline values: CDR1 SGHRS, CDR2 YFSETQ. CDR3 length: 16 amino acids. Clones were read by immunoSEQ multiplex PCR, and TCRdb kept only the in-frame ones, dropping some. The sample holds over 110,000 clones, 88% seen once. The sequencing input was blood. The origin of this receptor is a woman in her twenties or thirties in good health. This chain joins TRBV5-1 and TRBJ2-2; the D gene could be TRBD1 or TRBD2 (5 bases each). The CDR3 sequence is CASRTYGALVTGELFF. CDR3 DNA sequence: TGCGCCAGCCGGACCTACGGGGCCCTGGTGACCGGGGAGCTGTTTTTT.